These 24 T cell receptor beta chains were sequenced from one sample in a study of cytomegalovirus exposure and HLA in healthy donors. The PCR had 60 Vbeta and 13 Jbeta primers. The repertoire was sequenced with immunoSEQ multiplex PCR; TCRdb's copy has only in-frame clones and lacks some. This sample has roughly 180,000 clones; less than 90% occur once, and the top ten carry about 1.3%. Sequencing was performed on PBMCs. Receptors were obtained from a girl aged 10 to 17 in good health and CMV-seropositive.

This chain links TRBV4-3 with TRBJ2-7, with D unresolved. Germline V lookup: CDR1 LGHNA, CDR2 YSLEER. The CDR3 has 14 amino acids. Trimming pared 4 bases from V and 2 bases from J, leaving 12 bases between. The CDR3 DNA follows: TGCGCCAGCAGCCTGGCTGTACGAACCTACGAGCAGTACTTC. Its translation: CASSLAVRTYEQYF.

This chain joins TRBV19 and TRBJ1-2; the D gene is possibly TRBD1 (5 bases). The germline V gene encodes CDR1 LNHDA and CDR2 SQIVND (reference sequence). V lost 4 bases to trimming and J lost 0 bases, with 12 bases between them. This CDR3 has 15 residues. Here the CDR3 reads CASSRGSVTNYGYTF. CDR3 nucleotides: TGTGCCAGTAGTAGGGGCAGCGTAACTAACTATGGCTACACCTTC.

This chain uses TRBV5-4 with TRBJ1-1; possible D gene TRBD1, 5 bases. The V gene lost 0 bases and the J gene lost 8 bases, with 8 bases spanning the gap. The germline gives CDR1 SGHNT, CDR2 YYREEE (reference sequence). The CDR3 covers 12 residues. CDR3 region: CASSLGGVEAFF. CDR3 in DNA: TGTGCCAGCAGCTTGGGGGGGGTAGAAGCTTTCTTT.

This chain connects TRBV4-3 to TRBJ2-7; 8 bases map to TRBD2. Trimming at V came to 1 base and at J to 4 bases, leaving 6 bases not matched to a gene. The V gene's germline CDR1 is LGHNA and CDR2 YSLEER. The CDR3 covers 15 residues. The CDR3 nucleotides read TGCGCCAGCAGCCAAGGGCTCGGGAGGGAATACGAGCAGTACTTC. Translating gives CASSQGLGREYEQYF.

V is TRBV4-1 and J is TRBJ1-2, with 9 bases aligning to TRBD1. Germline values: CDR1 MGHRA, CDR2 YSYEKL. This CDR3 comprises 15 residues. With V trimmed by 1 base and J by 7 bases, 7 bases remained unmatched. DNA of the CDR3: TGCGCCAGCAGCCAAGGGGAGGACAGGGGCACTGGCTACACCTTC. It codes for CASSQGEDRGTGYTF.

This clone was seen once. The sample carries other DNA sequences with the same CDR3. CDR3 region: CASSLATPSYEQYF. The CDR3 region has the DNA TGCGCCAGCAGCTTGGCGACTCCCTCCTACGAGCAGTACTTC. The chain uses TRBV5-1 and TRBJ2-7; D gene unclear. The CDR3 consists of 14 residues. Germline loops: CDR1 SGHRS, CDR2 YFSETQ. Trimming removed 0 bases at V and 0 bases at J, with 7 bases between.

There are a few counts of this clone. CDR3 region: CASSMDSRYGYTF. The CDR3 DNA is TGTGCCAGTAGTATGGACAGCAGATATGGCTACACCTTC. V is TRBV19 and J is TRBJ1-2; D perhaps matches TRBD1 (6 bases). The CDR3 runs 13 residues. V was pared by 3 bases and J by 5 bases, with 10 bases between. CDR1 and CDR2 from the germline V gene are LNHDA and SQIVND (reference sequence).

The table lists this clone with a few counts. This chain connects TRBV5-4 to TRBJ2-7; D is possibly TRBD1 (5 bases). This CDR3 is 17 amino acids long. Germline V CDR1 and CDR2: SGHNT, YYREEE (reference sequence). The germline V and J ends were trimmed by 0 bases and 5 bases, with 21 bases remaining between them. CDR3 in DNA: TGTGCCAGCAGCTTGGGCAGGGCAGTGCACCAGGGCGACGAGCAGTACTTC. Translation: CASSLGRAVHQGDEQYF.

As for this clone: The sample contains more than one DNA sequence encoding this CDR3. The chain recombines TRBV12-5 with TRBJ2-1, with a weak D call TRBD2 (6 bases). The CDR3 spans 14 residues. Germline V gives CDR1 LGHNT, CDR2 FRNRAP. V lost 4 bases to trimming and J lost 5 bases, with 12 bases between them. This CDR3 is CASGSQVADNEQFF. The CDR3 nucleotides are TGTGCTAGTGGTTCCCAAGTAGCGGACAATGAGCAGTTCTTC.

The V and J genes are TRBV30 and TRBJ2-7; TRBD2 matches 10 bases. V lost 1 base and J lost 1; bases outside the gene matches: 1. CDR3 length: 14 residues. Germline lookup yields CDR1 GTSNPN and CDR2 SVGIG (reference sequence). In DNA, the CDR3 is TGTGCCTGGAGTGGAGCGGGAGGGTCCTACGAGCAGTACTTC. Amino acids: CAWSGAGGSYEQYF.

This chain uses TRBV18 with TRBJ1-1; D is unresolved. The CDR3 extends over 12 amino acids. V lost 2 bases, J lost 8 bases, and 9 bases lay in between. Germline CDR1 reads KGHSH; CDR2 reads LQKENI. The CDR3 coding sequence is TGTGCCAGCTCACCAATCCAGTCCGAAGCTTTCTTT. Residues: CASSPIQSEAFF.

This clone showed up just a few times. The chain carries TRBV5-1 and TRBJ1-2, with 8 bases fitting TRBD1. J gave up 4 bases and V 4 bases, and 6 bases lay outside the gene matches. Germline CDR1 reads SGHRS; CDR2 reads YFSETQ. This CDR3 has 14 residues. The CDR3 region has the DNA TGCGCCAGCAGCCCTGGACAGGGCCGCTATGGCTACACCTTC. This codes for CASSPGQGRYGYTF.

The chain links TRBV27 to TRBJ2-7, with TRBD1 matching over 11 bases. The germline gives CDR1 MNHEY, CDR2 SMNVEV (reference sequence). The CDR3 contains 16 residues. V trimming: 1 base; J trimming: 4 bases; junction bases outside the gene matches: 6. The CDR3 loop is CASSLLGRDRGYEQYF. DNA for the CDR3: TGTGCCAGCAGTTTATTAGGTAGGGACAGGGGGTACGAGCAGTACTTC.

There are a few counts of this clone. The chain combines TRBV5-5 with TRBJ2-7, with TRBD2 matching 10 bases. CDR1 is SGHKS and CDR2 is YYEKEE in the germline V gene (reference sequence). Trimming cost V 2 bases and J 0 bases; bases outside gene matches: 2. The CDR3 length is 15 residues. The CDR3 is CASSFGTSASYEQYF. DNA of the CDR3: TGTGCCAGCAGCTTCGGGACTAGCGCCTCCTACGAGCAGTACTTC.

The chain combines TRBV28 with TRBJ1-1, with TRBD1 identical over 8 bases. CDR1 is MDHEN, CDR2 SYDVKM, per germline. CDR3 length equals 18 residues. Unmatched junction bases numbered 12, after V lost 2 bases and J lost 1 base. In DNA form, the CDR3 reads TGTGCCAGCAGTTTACTCCAGCGGGCAGGGGGCAAGAACACTGAAGCTTTCTTT. As protein: CASSLLQRAGGKNTEAFF.

With respect to this clone: Within the sample, other DNA sequences also encode this same CDR3. V is TRBV5-1 and J is TRBJ2-5, with D tentatively TRBD2 (5 bases). CDR1 and CDR2 (germline): SGHRS, YFSETQ. CDR3 length: 13 residues. V lost 3 bases and J 5 bases, leaving 11 bases between the germline ends. CDR3 protein: CASSSGGRETQYF. The CDR3 DNA reads TGCGCCAGCAGCTCGGGCGGGCGGGAGACCCAGTACTTC.

This chain joins TRBV30 and TRBJ2-1, with 7 bases that match TRBD1. The germline V gene encodes CDR1 GTSNPN and CDR2 SVGIG (reference sequence). This CDR3 is built from 16 residues. Unmatched junction bases numbered 14, after V lost 7 bases and J lost 2 bases. CDR3 residues: CASRTGLGAPYNEQFF. The CDR3, as DNA: TGTGCCTCACGGACAGGCCTGGGGGCCCCCTACAATGAGCAGTTCTTC. The variable domain in full, with the rest retrieved from reference TRBV30 and TRBJ2-1, is SQTIHQWPATLVQPVGSPLSLECTVEGTSNPNLYWYRQAAGRGLQLLFYSVGIGQISSEVPQNLSASRPQDRQFILSSKKLLLSDSGFYLCASRTGLGAPYNEQFFGPGTRLTVL.

This clone was recorded only once. The chain carries TRBV27 and TRBJ2-7, with 10 bases that match TRBD1. The CDR3 spans 15 residues. Trimming cost V 8 bases and J 3 bases; bases outside gene matches: 10. Germline V gene sequence: CDR1 MNHEY, CDR2 SMNVEV (reference sequence). CDR3 nucleotide sequence: TGTGCCAGCGCCCCTGCCGGGACAGGGGTCTACGAGCAGTACTTC. Translating it yields CASAPAGTGVYEQYF.

This clone was observed once. The genes are TRBV12-5 and TRBJ2-3, with D tentatively TRBD1 (6 bases). The CDR3 spans 18 residues. CDR1 and CDR2 (germline): LGHNT, FRNRAP. V lost 5 bases and J lost 2, with 23 bases in between. The CDR3: CASGKDVQTGPSTDTQYF. In DNA, the CDR3 is TGTGCTAGTGGTAAAGACGTACAGACAGGACCATCCACAGATACGCAGTATTTT.

The CDR3 nucleotides read TGTGCCAGCAGTTCGGGGACTAGCGGGAGGTTAAGCACAGATACGCAGTATTTT. This sequence encodes CASSSGTSGRLSTDTQYF. The rearrangement joins TRBV27 to TRBJ2-3; TRBD2 aligns across 15 bases. Germline-derived CDR1 and CDR2 are MNHEY and SMNVEV (reference sequence). After removal of 4 bases from V and 0 bases from J, the junction contained 5 bases not matched to a gene. The length of the CDR3 is 18 residues.

The CDR3 coding sequence is TGTGCCAGCAGCGTAGTACAGGGTGGCTACACCTTC. It specifies CASSVVQGGYTF. V gene TRBV9 combines with J gene TRBJ1-2; D is perhaps TRBD1 (6 bases). The germline V gene encodes CDR1 SGDLS and CDR2 YYNGEE. The CDR3 is 12 amino acids. Trimming removed 0 bases at V and 7 bases at J, with 7 bases between. The whole variable domain, remainder taken from reference TRBV9 and TRBJ1-2, is DSGVTQTPKHLITATGQRVTLRCSPRSGDLSVYWYQQSLDQGLQFLIQYYNGEERAKGNILERFSAQQFPDLHSELNLSSLELGDSALYFCASSVVQGGYTFGSGTRLTVV.

The chain joins TRBV19 to TRBJ2-7; unclear D gene. Looked up from germline, CDR1 is LNHDA and CDR2 is SQIVND (reference sequence). Trimming took 7 bases from V and 3 from J, leaving 16 bases between them. The CDR3 totals 14 residues. CDR3 nucleotide sequence: TGTGCCAGTACCTCTAGTCCTGGCCACTACGAGCAGTACTTC. Amino acid sequence: CASTSSPGHYEQYF.

This clone was observed a few times. This chain links TRBV6-5 with TRBJ2-7; 11 nucleotides align to TRBD2. Per the germline V gene, CDR1 is MNHEY and CDR2 is SVGAGI. The CDR3 is 14 amino acids. The ends lost 3 bases at V and 3 bases at J; junction bases unmatched: 1. CDR3 DNA sequence: TGTGCCAGCAGTTATGGGACTAGCGGCTACGAGCAGTACTTC. Translating it yields CASSYGTSGYEQYF.

V is TRBV30 and J is TRBJ2-6; 10 positions agree with TRBD2. CDR3 length: 16 residues. CDR1 is GTSNPN and CDR2 is SVGIG in the germline V gene (reference sequence). The V gene end was trimmed by 2 bases and the J gene end by 9 bases; junction bases not matched to a gene: 10. This CDR3 is CAWSRKLAGSVNVLTF. The CDR3 bases are TGTGCCTGGAGTCGGAAACTAGCGGGATCGGTCAACGTCCTGACTTTC. The variable domain in full, completed from reference TRBV30 and TRBJ2-6, reads SQTIHQWPATLVQPVGSPLSLECTVEGTSNPNLYWYRQAAGRGLQLLFYSVGIGQISSEVPQNLSASRPQDRQFILSSKKLLLSDSGFYLCAWSRKLAGSVNVLTFGAGSRLTVL.